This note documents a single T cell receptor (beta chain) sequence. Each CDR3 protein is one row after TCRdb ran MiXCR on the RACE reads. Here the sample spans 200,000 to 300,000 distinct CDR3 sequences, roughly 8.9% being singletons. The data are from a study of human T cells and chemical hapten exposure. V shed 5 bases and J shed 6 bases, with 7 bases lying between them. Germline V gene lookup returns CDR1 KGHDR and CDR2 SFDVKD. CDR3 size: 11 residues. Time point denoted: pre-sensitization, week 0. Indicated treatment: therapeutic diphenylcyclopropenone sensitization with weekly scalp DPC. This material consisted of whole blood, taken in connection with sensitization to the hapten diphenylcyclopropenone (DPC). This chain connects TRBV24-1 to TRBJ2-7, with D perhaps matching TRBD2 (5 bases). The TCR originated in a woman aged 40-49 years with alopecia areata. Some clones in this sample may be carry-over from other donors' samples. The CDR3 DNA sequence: TGTGCCACCAGTGGAGGGATCGAGCAGTACTTC. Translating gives CATSGGIEQYF.